The rows below give T cell receptor beta chains drawn from one sample of a study of blood T cell repertoires in COVID-19. The repertoire was sequenced with immunoSEQ multiplex PCR; TCRdb's copy has only in-frame clones and lacks some. The table has about 370,000 clones, more than 80% seen once. Sequencing was done on a sample of PBMCs or T cells enriched from blood (not recorded which). These receptors all stem from a man between 18 and 29 years old who had recovered from COVID-19. CDR3s include the opening cysteine and the closing phenylalanine or tryptophan. Each record gives: D gene, clone size, V gene, J gene, CDR3 DNA, CDR3 protein. A D gene is named only where the DNA matches it firmly. A row's size may be missing; if present it is once, few, many or a size class.

-,-,TRBV6-5,TRBJ1-1,TGTGCCAGCAGTTACTCGAGGGGGGGAACTGAAGCTTTCTTT,CASSYSRGGTEAFF
-,-,TRBV3-1/TRBV3-2,TRBJ1-1,TGTGCCAGCAGCCAAGTCCCTTCCAACACTGAAGCTTTCTTT,CASSQVPSNTEAFF
-,-,TRBV15,TRBJ2-7,TGTGCCACCAGCAGGGTCGCAGGCTACGAGCAGTACTTC,CATSRVAGYEQYF
-,-,TRBV19,TRBJ1-1,TGTGCCAGTAGTGCGCACAGGGAGAGCACTGAAGCTTTCTTT,CASSAHRESTEAFF
TRBD2,once,TRBV28,TRBJ2-1,TGTGCCAGCAAAGAGATAGGGACTAGCGGCCACAATGAGCAGTTCTTC,CASKEIGTSGHNEQFF
-,-,TRBV21-1,TRBJ2-2,TGTGCCAGCAGCAAAACTCAGGGGGCGGGCGGGGAGCTGTTTTTT,CASSKTQGAGGELFF
TRBD1,-,TRBV24-1,TRBJ2-1,TGTGCCACCAGTGACCAAGGACAGGGCTACAATGAGCAGTTCTTC,CATSDQGQGYNEQFF
-,once,TRBV19,TRBJ2-2,TGTGCCAGTAGTGTTGACAGGGGAGGGACCGGGGAGCTGTTTTTT,CASSVDRGGTGELFF
TRBD1,-,TRBV2,TRBJ2-7,TGTGCCAGCAGGAAGGGGGACAGGGTCTCCTACGAGCAGTACTTC,CASRKGDRVSYEQYF
-,-,TRBV10-1,TRBJ1-4,TGCGCCAGCACCGAGTTCCCCAGGGGTGATGAAAAACTGTTTTTT,CASTEFPRGDEKLFF
TRBD1,-,TRBV7-2,TRBJ1-5,TGTGCCAGCAGCGACACAGGGGACTCTCAGCCCCAGCATTTT,CASSDTGDSQPQHF
TRBD1,-,TRBV7-9,TRBJ1-1,TGTGCCAGCAGCTCTTCCATACAGGGGCCCACTGAAGCTTTCTTT,CASSSSIQGPTEAFF
TRBD2,once,TRBV18,TRBJ2-7,TGTGCCAGCTCACCAGGAACTAGCGGGATATTATACGAGCAGTACTTC,CASSPGTSGILYEQYF
TRBD2,-,TRBV5-1,TRBJ2-3,TGCGCCAGCAGTTTAATAGCGGGAGGGCCCTTAGATACGCAGTATTTT,CASSLIAGGPLDTQYF
-,-,TRBV28,TRBJ1-2,TGTGCCAGCATAGCGTACAGTGCGAGAGTCTCTAACTATGGCTACACCTTC,CASIAYSARVSNYGYTF
TRBD2,-,TRBV25-1,TRBJ2-2,TGTGCCAGCAGTGAAGTGGGAGGGCACACCGGGGAGCTGTTTTTT,CASSEVGGHTGELFF
TRBD2,-,TRBV27,TRBJ2-3,TGTGCCAGCAGTTTATTAAGACTAGCGGGAGTAGATACGCAGTATTTT,CASSLLRLAGVDTQYF
TRBD1,-,TRBV5-1,TRBJ2-5,TGCGCCAGCGCCCTCGGGACAGGGAAACAAGAGACCCAGTACTTC,CASALGTGKQETQYF
TRBD1,few,TRBV9,TRBJ1-5,TGTGCCAGCAGCCCCGGACAGGGAAGGATGGGCAATCAGCCCCAGCATTTT,CASSPGQGRMGNQPQHF
TRBD1,-,TRBV18,TRBJ1-5,TGTGCCAGCTCACCGGGACAGAGCAATCAGCCCCAGCATTTT,CASSPGQSNQPQHF
TRBD1,-,TRBV19,TRBJ1-2,TGTGCCAGTACCTCTCGGACAGGGGGGACTAACTATGGCTACACCTTC,CASTSRTGGTNYGYTF
-,-,TRBV3-1/TRBV3-2,TRBJ1-5,TGTGCCAGCAGCCAATCCGGGGGACTGAACAATCAGCCCCAGCATTTT,CASSQSGGLNNQPQHF
TRBD1,few,TRBV7-9,TRBJ2-7,TGTGCCAGCAGCACGGGACAGGGAATAGGGGAGCAGTACTTC,CASSTGQGIGEQYF
-,-,TRBV6-5,TRBJ2-1,TGTGCCATCCTACAGGACTCCTACAATGAGCAGTTCTTC,CAILQDSYNEQFF
-,-,TRBV19,TRBJ1-5,TGTGCCAGTAGCCGGACAGCTTATAGCAATCAGCCCCAGCATTTT,CASSRTAYSNQPQHF
-,-,TRBV14,TRBJ1-2,TGTGCCAGCAGCCAAGACAGGGTAGGGAACTATGGCTACACCTTC,CASSQDRVGNYGYTF
TRBD1,-,TRBV11-2,TRBJ2-7,TGTGCCAGCAGTAGGGACAGCTCCTACGAGCAGTACTTC,CASSRDSSYEQYF
TRBD1,-,TRBV2,TRBJ1-1,TGTGCCAGCAGTGAGTGGACAGGGGAGGTCAAAGCTTTCTTT,CASSEWTGEVKAFF
TRBD2,-,TRBV7-2,TRBJ2-1,TGTGCCAGCAGTTCAGAGGGGACTACACCCAATGAGCAGTTCTTC,CASSSEGTTPNEQFF
-,-,TRBV6-4,TRBJ1-3,TGTGCCAGCAGTGACTCGAATATGAAAGATAGCTCTGGAAACACCATATATTTT,CASSDSNMKDSSGNTIYF